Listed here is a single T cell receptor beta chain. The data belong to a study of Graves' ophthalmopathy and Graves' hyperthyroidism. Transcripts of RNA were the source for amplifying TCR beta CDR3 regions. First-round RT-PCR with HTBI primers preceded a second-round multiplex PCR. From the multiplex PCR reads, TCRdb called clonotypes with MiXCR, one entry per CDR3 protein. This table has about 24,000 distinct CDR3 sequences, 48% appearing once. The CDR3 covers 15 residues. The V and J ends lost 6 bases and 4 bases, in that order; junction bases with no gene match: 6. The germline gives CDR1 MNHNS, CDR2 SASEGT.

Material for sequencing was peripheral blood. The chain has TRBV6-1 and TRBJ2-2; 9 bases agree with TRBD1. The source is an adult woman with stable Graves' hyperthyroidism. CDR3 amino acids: CASRPQGAVTGELFF. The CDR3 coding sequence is TGTGCCAGCAGACCACAGGGGGCCGTCACCGGGGAGCTGTTTTTT.